This TCR beta chain came from a study of T cell responses to AZD1222 COVID-19 vaccine (dated by TCRdb to about 2021). With regard to the full study: TCR sequencing covered over 230 trial participants: around 210 given two doses of AZD1222 and around 25 given two doses of MenACWY control vaccine. Enrollment into the trials was organized by age into subgroups of 18-55, 56-69 and 70-plus years, and those subgroups contained roughly 150, 30 and 60 TCR-sequenced participants, respectively. The paper as a whole reports these results and caveats: In the small 56-69-year group, the increase in depth fell short of significance, most likely because of low power. Conclusions about previously exposed vaccinees are limited, since just a handful of AZD1222 recipients were seropositive for SARS-CoV-2 at baseline. The whole spike protein was spanned by vaccine-associated CD4 TCRs, and dominant responses were seen in regions 160-218 and 743-854. Nearly half of unique spike-specific TCRs reportedly recognized epitopes outside regions mutated in the B.1.351 and B.1.1.7 variants. Because no day 14 peak-response samples were available, the repertoires could be characterized only after the peak T cell response. A significant rise in spike-specific TCR breadth and depth was observed after two AZD1222 doses relative to day 0 and relative to MenACWY recipients. Most participants were white British and females outnumbered males, and the authors suggested that clonal diversity may have been underestimated.

In regard to this clone: No antigen is known for it. Base qualities were left out, and no much larger clone turns up one base away.

What the time point label conveys for this sample: about 28 days (+/-7) after the second vaccine dose. AZD1222 recipients with second doses at about 4 weeks or about 12 weeks were pooled, because spike-specific TCR depth and breadth did not differ between schedules. Vaccinee samples were obtained from the UK trials COV001 and COV002, which included a single-blind randomized controlled phase 2/3 trial of AZD1222 (ChAdOx1 nCoV-19) in healthy adults. Trial participant PBMC samples were collected at day 0 and day 28 after the second dose for TCRbeta chain sequencing. The CDR3 regions of human TCRbeta chains were analyzed by immunosequencing. Per the original workflow: TCRs in the repertoires were compared against a reference library of SARS-CoV-2-specific TCRs that had been generated with the MIRA antigen-specificity platform. Breadth was defined as the fraction of unique TCRs that were SARS-CoV-2-associated. Depth was defined as the fraction of total T cells that were SARS-CoV-2-associated. Each spike-specific TCR was assigned to its reactive spike region and to a CD4 or CD8 class using the MIRA data. Log10-transformed breadth and depth values were compared by one-way ANOVA with Sidak's multiple comparisons tests. TCRdb provides this immuneACCESS table in a form limited to in-frame rearrangements. Some clones are lacking; in checked studies, under half of them reflect an unresolved V gene, and why the rest are absent is not known. From that table come the V and J calls and clone size; the DNA was used to work out D and trimming. In this sample the table shows 100,000 or so clones, approximately 90% of which occur a single time. The top ten constitute roughly 3% of the sample.

From the germline V gene, CDR1 is SGHVS and CDR2 is FQNEAQ. V loses 6 bases at its end and J loses 4 bases; junction bases beyond the gene matches: 16. The CDR3, cysteine through phenylalanine, is 17 amino acids long. Only the CDR3 part of the read is kept: 51 bases, read in frame from the first base. Specimen: peripheral blood, collected 28 days after the second AZD1222 dose. The TCR was taken from an adult who received the AZD1222 COVID-19 vaccine. Rearrangement joined TRBV7-8 to TRBJ2-5, and TRBD2 aligns with 8 junction nucleotides. The CDR3 region has the sequence CASRSTGGALVAETQYF. The DNA sequence follows: TGTGCCAGCAGGTCAACGGGGGGGGCCCTAGTAGCAGAGACCCAGTACTTC. Reference TRBV7-8 and TRBJ2-5 genes cover what lies past the CDR3, so the full variable domain is GAGVSQSPRYKVAKRGQDVALRCDPISGHVSLFWYQQALGQGPEFLTYFQNEAQLDKSGLPSDRFFAERPEGSVSTLKIQRTQQEDSAVYLCASRSTGGALVAETQYFGPGTRLLVL.